One T cell receptor beta chain is described in this entry. No antigen is known for it. Sequencing was performed with immunoSEQ multiplex PCR; in TCRdb, only in-frame clones are kept and a portion is missing. The sample holds 200,000 to 250,000 clones; more than 70% are singletons and the top ten take 9.5% to 12%. Germline V CDR1 and CDR2: LNHDA, SQIVND (reference sequence). The CDR3 runs 14 residues. V was cut by 2 bases and J by 8 bases, with 15 bases left in between. This entry belongs to a study of cytotoxic CD8 clonotypes in ibrutinib-treated CLL. Findings and caveats of the study: Clonotypes that were public were uncommon, and they contracted or stayed stable on treatment.

V usage is TRBV19 and J usage is TRBJ1-2, with D possibly being TRBD1 (5 bases). The TCR was taken from a human donor with chronic lymphocytic leukemia. Here the sequenced sample was PBMCs, taken after 12 months of ibrutinib treatment. The CDR3 reads CASSIRLEGEGYTF. Written as DNA, the CDR3 is TGTGCCAGTAGTATACGGTTAGAAGGGGAAGGCTACACCTTC.